The 5 T cell receptor beta chains presented below share a single source sample, sequenced in a study of T cell repertoires in cytomegalovirus infection. TCRdb analysed the reads with MiXCR anew, one entry per CDR3 protein. Altogether nearly 550,000 distinct CDR3 sequences are present, approximately 17% being singletons, with the ten largest covering 20% to 30%. The sequenced sample was CD8+ T cells from PBMCs. Every receptor here comes from a human donor in good health (CMV status not recorded). Some clones in this sample may be carry-over from other donors' samples.

This clonotype was counted at least ten times. The rearrangement uses TRBV7-2 and TRBJ1-5; D might be TRBD1 (5 bases). V lost 1 base and J 6 bases, leaving 16 bases between the germline ends. Looked up from germline, CDR1 is SGHTA and CDR2 is FQGNSA. The CDR3 consists of 16 residues. This CDR3 reads CASSLGFRGAGQPQHF. CDR3 nucleotides: TGTGCCAGCAGCTTAGGGTTTAGGGGAGCGGGTCAGCCCCAGCATTTT.

This clonotype occurred once. V is TRBV7-2 and J is TRBJ2-5; 10 nucleotides line up with TRBD2. The CDR3 is made up of 19 amino acids. V lost 2 bases to trimming and J lost 5 bases; unmatched junction nucleotides: 17. The germline V gene encodes CDR1 SGHTA and CDR2 FQGNSA. The DNA for the CDR3 is TGTGCCAGCAGCTTAAGATGCTCTAGCGGGAGACCCGAAGGGGAGACCCAGTACTTC. Residues: CASSLRCSSGRPEGETQYF.

The table lists this clonotype with a few counts. The V gene is TRBV9, the J gene TRBJ1-2; D possibly corresponds to TRBD1 (5 bases). The CDR3 covers 13 residues. V lost 3 bases and J lost 8, with 14 bases in between. CDR1 and CDR2 (germline): SGDLS, YYNGEE. The CDR3 region has the DNA TGTGCCAGCAGCGACCCGGGACCGGGGGGCTACACCTTC. This encodes CASSDPGPGGYTF.

V is TRBV7-9 and J is TRBJ1-2; 9 bases are shared with TRBD1. Germline V gives CDR1 SEHNR, CDR2 FQNEAQ (reference sequence). Germline trimming cut 7 bases from V and 5 bases from J; bases unmatched to any gene: 5. The CDR3 has 13 amino acids. CDR3 nucleotides: TGTGCCAGCATCGGAGGACAGGGGTATGGCTACACCTTC. Its translation is CASIGGQGYGYTF.

V gene TRBV29-1 combines with J gene TRBJ2-7, with a weak D call TRBD1 (6 bases). Trimming pared 2 bases from V and 0 bases from J, leaving 11 bases between. The CDR3 has 14 amino acids. The germline CDR1 and CDR2 sequences are SQVTM and ANQGSEA. CDR3 sequence (DNA): TGCAGCGTTGAAACAGGGTCGAGCTCCTACGAGCAGTACTTC. It encodes CSVETGSSSYEQYF.